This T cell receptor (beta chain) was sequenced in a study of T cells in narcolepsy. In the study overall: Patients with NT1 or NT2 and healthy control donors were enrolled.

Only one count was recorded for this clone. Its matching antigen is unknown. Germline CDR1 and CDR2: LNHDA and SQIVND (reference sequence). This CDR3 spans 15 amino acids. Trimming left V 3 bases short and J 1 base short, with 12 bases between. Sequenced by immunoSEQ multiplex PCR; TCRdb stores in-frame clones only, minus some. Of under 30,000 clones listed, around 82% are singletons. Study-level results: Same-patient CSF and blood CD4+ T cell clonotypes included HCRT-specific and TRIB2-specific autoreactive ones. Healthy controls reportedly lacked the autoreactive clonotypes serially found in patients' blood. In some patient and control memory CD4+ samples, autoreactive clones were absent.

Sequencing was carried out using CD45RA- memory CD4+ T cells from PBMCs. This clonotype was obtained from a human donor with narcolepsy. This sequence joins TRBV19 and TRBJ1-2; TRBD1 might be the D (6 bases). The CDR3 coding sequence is TGTGCCAGTAGTATGCAGGGGACGATTAACTATGGCTACACCTTC. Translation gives CASSMQGTINYGYTF. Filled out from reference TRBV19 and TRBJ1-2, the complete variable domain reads DGGITQSPKYLFRKEGQNVTLSCEQNLNHDAMYWYRQDPGQGLRLIYYSQIVNDFQKGDIAEGYSVSREKKESFPLTVTSAQKNPTAFYLCASSMQGTINYGYTFGSGTRLTVV.